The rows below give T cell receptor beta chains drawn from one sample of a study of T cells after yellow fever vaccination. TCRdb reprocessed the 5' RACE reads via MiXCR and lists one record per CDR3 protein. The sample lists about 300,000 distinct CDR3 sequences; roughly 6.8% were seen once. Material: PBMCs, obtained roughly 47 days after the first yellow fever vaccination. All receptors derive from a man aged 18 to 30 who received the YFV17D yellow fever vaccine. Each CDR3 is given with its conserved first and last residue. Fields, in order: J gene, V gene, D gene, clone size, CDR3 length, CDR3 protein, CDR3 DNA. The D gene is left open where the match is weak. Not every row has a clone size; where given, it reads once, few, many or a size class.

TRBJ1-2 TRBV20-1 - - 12 CSAADGGRGYTF TGCAGTGCTGCCGACGGGGGCCGTGGCTACACCTTC
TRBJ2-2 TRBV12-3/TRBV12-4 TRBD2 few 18 CAICPRTSGALNTGELFF TGTGCCATCTGCCCCCGGACTAGCGGGGCTTTGAACACCGGGGAGCTGTTTTTT
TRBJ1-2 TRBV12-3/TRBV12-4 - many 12 CASSGPYYGYTF TGTGCCAGCAGTGGGCCCTACTATGGCTACACCTTC
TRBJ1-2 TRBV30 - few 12 CAWTPGGQGYTF TGTGCCTGGACCCCCGGGGGGCAAGGCTACACCTTC
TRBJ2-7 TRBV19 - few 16 CASSSQSRGLSYEQYF TGTGCCAGTAGTTCTCAATCCAGGGGACTATCCTACGAGCAGTACTTC
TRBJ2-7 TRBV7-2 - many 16 CASSEEGRTGYYEQYF TGTGCCAGCAGCGAAGAGGGACGGACGGGATACTACGAGCAGTACTTC
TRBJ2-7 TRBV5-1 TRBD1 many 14 CASSRDRVLYEQYF TGCGCCAGCAGCCGGGACAGGGTTTTATACGAGCAGTACTTC
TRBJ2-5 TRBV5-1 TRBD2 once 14 CASSIGTSKETQYF TGCGCCAGCAGCATCGGGACTAGTAAGGAGACCCAGTACTTC
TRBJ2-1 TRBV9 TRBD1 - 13 CASSVTGDNEQFF TGTGCCAGCAGCGTTACAGGGGACAATGAGCAGTTCTTC
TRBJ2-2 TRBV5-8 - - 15 CASSLWRGRGGELFF TGTGCCAGCAGCCTCTGGAGGGGGCGCGGCGGGGAGCTGTTTTTT
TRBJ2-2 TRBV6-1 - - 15 CASSPRPRNTGELFF TGTGCCAGCAGCCCCCGGCCGAGGAACACCGGGGAGCTGTTTTTT
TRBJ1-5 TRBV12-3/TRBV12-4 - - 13 CASSLLRDQPQHF TGTGCCAGCAGTTTACTCCGGGACCAGCCCCAGCATTTT
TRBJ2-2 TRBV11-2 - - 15 CASSPASTHTGELFF TGTGCCAGCAGCCCGGCATCAACCCACACCGGGGAGCTGTTTTTT
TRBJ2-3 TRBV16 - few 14 CASSQSRITDTQYF TGTGCCAGCAGCCAATCCAGGATCACAGATACGCAGTATTTT
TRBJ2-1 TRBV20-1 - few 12 CSAFGGYNEQFF TGCAGTGCTTTTGGAGGGTACAATGAGCAGTTCTTC
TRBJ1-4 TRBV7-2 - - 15 CASSPQTTLGEKLFF TGTGCCAGCAGCCCCCAAACCACTTTAGGTGAAAAACTGTTTTTT
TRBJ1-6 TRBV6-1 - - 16 CASTYALAANNSPLHF TGTGCCAGCACCTATGCTCTGGCAGCAAATAATTCACCCCTCCACTTT
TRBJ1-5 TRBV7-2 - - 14 CASSFSSGPQPQHF TGTGCCAGCAGCTTCTCTTCAGGGCCCCAGCCCCAGCATTTT
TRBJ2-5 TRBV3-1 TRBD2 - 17 CACSRPTSGLKGETQYF TGTGCCTGCAGCCGACCGACTAGCGGGTTAAAAGGGGAGACCCAGTACTTC
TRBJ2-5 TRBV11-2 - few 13 CASRSGTSKTQYF TGTGCCAGCAGGTCCGGGACAAGCAAAACCCAGTACTTC
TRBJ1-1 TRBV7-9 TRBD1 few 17 CASSLLNFGQGVPDAFF TGTGCCAGCAGCCTGCTCAACTTTGGGCAGGGGGTACCCGACGCTTTCTTT
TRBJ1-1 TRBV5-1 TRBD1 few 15 CASSRTTGTGSEAFF TGCGCCAGCAGCAGAACAACCGGGACAGGGTCTGAAGCTTTCTTT
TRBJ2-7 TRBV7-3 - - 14 CASSLNPGPYEQYF TGTGCCAGCAGCTTAAACCCAGGTCCCTACGAGCAGTACTTC
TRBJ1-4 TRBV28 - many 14 CASREGGRFQKLFF TGTGCCAGCAGGGAGGGGGGACGATTCCAAAAACTGTTTTTT
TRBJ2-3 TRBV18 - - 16 CASSPGAGLRTDTQYF TGTGCCAGCTCACCTGGGGCAGGGCTTCGGACAGATACGCAGTATTTT
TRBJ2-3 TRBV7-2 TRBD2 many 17 CASSRGPTSGGADTQYF TGTGCCAGCAGCAGGGGTCCGACTAGCGGGGGGGCTGATACGCAGTATTTT
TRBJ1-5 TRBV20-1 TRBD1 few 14 CSARDPTGGQPQHF TGCAGTGCTAGAGATCCAACAGGGGGTCAGCCCCAGCATTTT
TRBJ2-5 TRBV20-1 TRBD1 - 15 CSALEPGQGWETQYF TGCAGTGCTCTCGAACCGGGACAGGGTTGGGAGACCCAGTACTTC
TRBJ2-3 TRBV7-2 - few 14 CASSLALSVDTQYF TGTGCCAGCAGCTTAGCTCTCTCTGTGGATACGCAGTATTTT
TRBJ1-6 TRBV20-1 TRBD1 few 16 CSARDPKAGGNSPLHF TGCAGTGCTAGAGATCCCAAGGCAGGGGGTAATTCACCCCTCCACTTT
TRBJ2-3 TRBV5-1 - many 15 CASSYRAARADTQYF TGCGCCAGCAGCTACCGGGCTGCCCGGGCAGATACGCAGTATTTT
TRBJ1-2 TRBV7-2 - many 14 CASSLEGLNYGYTF TGTGCCAGCAGCTTAGAAGGGCTGAACTATGGCTACACCTTC
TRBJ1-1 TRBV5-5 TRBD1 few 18 CASSLAGTARLMNTEAFF TGTGCCAGCAGCTTGGCAGGGACAGCTAGACTCATGAACACTGAAGCTTTCTTT
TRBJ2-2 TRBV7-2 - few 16 CASSPPGGEGIGELFF TGTGCCAGCAGCCCCCCCGGCGGGGAAGGGATCGGGGAGCTGTTTTTT
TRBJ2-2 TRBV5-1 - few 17 CASSLKAGTTDTGELFF TGCGCCAGCAGCTTAAAGGCCGGGACAACGGACACCGGGGAGCTGTTTTTT
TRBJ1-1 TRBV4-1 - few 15 CASSPTPSGNTEAFF TGCGCCAGCAGCCCGACCCCCTCGGGGAACACTGAAGCTTTCTTT
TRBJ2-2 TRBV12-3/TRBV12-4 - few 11 CAITRPGELFF TGTGCCATCACACGACCCGGGGAGCTGTTTTTT